This T cell receptor beta chain was identified in a study of T cell responses to AZD1222 COVID-19 vaccine. In the study overall: Researchers grouped second doses given at about 4 or about 12 weeks into one pool. Findings of the study overall: Seropositivity was recorded at baseline in only a handful of AZD1222 recipients.

The V gene lost 7 bases and the J gene lost 0 bases, with 10 bases spanning the gap. CDR1 LGHNT and CDR2 FRNRAP come from the germline V gene. The CDR3 covers 14 residues. As regards this clone: Its target is unknown.

Profiling relied on immunoSEQ multiplex PCR, and the TCRdb table lists in-frame clones only, not all of them. The sample carries approximately 100,000 clones, about 89% recorded once. The rearrangement links TRBV12-5 to TRBJ1-5; D uncertain. The sample consisted of peripheral blood, taken on day 0 of AZD1222 vaccination. The TCR originated in an adult in good health. CDR3 protein: CASAPPPSNQPQHF. As DNA, the CDR3 is TGTGCTAGTGCCCCGCCCCCTAGCAATCAGCCCCAGCATTTT.